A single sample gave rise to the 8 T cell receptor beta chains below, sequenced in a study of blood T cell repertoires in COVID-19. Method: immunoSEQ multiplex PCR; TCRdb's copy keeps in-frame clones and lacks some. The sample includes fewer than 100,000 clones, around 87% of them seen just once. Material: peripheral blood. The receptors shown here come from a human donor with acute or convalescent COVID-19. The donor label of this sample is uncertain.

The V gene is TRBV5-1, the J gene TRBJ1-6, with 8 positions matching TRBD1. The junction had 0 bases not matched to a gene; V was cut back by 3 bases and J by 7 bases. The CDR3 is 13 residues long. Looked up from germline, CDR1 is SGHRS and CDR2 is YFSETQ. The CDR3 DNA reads TGCGCCAGCAGCTGGGACAGGAATTCACCCCTCCACTTT. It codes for CASSWDRNSPLHF.

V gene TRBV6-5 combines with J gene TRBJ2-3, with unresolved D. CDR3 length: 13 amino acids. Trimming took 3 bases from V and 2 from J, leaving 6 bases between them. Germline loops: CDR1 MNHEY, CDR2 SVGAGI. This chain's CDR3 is CASSYAITDTQYF. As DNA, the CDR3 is TGTGCCAGCAGTTATGCGATCACAGATACGCAGTATTTT.

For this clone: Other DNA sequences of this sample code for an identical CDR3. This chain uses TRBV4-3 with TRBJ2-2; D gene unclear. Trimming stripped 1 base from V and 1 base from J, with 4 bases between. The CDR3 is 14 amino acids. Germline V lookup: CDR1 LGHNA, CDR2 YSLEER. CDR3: CASSQVRNTGELFF. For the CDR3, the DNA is TGCGCCAGCAGCCAAGTTCGGAACACCGGGGAGCTGTTTTTT.

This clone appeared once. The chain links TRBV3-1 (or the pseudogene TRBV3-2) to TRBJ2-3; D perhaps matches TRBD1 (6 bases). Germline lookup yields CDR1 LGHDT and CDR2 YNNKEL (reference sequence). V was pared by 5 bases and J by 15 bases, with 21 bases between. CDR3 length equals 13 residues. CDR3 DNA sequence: TGTGCCAGCAGCTCCCTGGGGGCCCTAGATGTCTATTTT. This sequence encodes CASSSLGALDVYF.

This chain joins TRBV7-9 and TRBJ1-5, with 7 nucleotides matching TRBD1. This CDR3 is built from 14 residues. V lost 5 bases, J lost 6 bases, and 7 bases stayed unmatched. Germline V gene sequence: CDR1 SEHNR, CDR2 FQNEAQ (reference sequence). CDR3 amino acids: CASSPQGLGQPQHF. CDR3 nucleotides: TGTGCCAGCAGCCCACAGGGGCTGGGTCAGCCCCAGCATTTT.

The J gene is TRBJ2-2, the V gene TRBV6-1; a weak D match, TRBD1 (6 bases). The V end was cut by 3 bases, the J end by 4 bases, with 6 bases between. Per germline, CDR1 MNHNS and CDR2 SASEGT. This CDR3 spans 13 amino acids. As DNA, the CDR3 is TGTGCCAGCAGTGACAGGGGCACCGGGGAGCTGTTTTTT. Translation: CASSDRGTGELFF.

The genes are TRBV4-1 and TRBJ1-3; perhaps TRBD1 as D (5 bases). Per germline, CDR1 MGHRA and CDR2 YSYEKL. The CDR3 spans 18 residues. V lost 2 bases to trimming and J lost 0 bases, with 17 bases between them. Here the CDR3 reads CASSQLLRGTRSGNTIYF. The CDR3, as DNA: TGCGCCAGCAGCCAACTCCTCCGGGGGACCCGCTCTGGAAACACCATATATTTT.

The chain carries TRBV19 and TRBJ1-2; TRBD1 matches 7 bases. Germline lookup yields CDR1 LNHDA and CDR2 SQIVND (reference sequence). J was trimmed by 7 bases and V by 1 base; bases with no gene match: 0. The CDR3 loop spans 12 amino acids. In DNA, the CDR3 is TGTGCCAGTAGTATAGGGGACAGTGGCTACACCTTC. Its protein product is CASSIGDSGYTF. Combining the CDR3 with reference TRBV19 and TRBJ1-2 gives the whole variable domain DGGITQSPKYLFRKEGQNVTLSCEQNLNHDAMYWYRQDPGQGLRLIYYSQIVNDFQKGDIAEGYSVSREKKESFPLTVTSAQKNPTAFYLCASSIGDSGYTFGSGTRLTVV.